The 22 T cell receptor beta chains below were found in one sample sequenced in a study of T cell repertoires in cytomegalovirus infection. TCRdb re-derived calls from the reads in MiXCR, one entry per CDR3 protein. Among hundreds of thousands of distinct CDR3 sequences listed, approximately 40% were seen once. Antigens of these TCRs are unknown. Specimen: cultured PBMCs, collected from culture after CMV antigen stimulation. Receptor source: a human donor in good health (CMV status not recorded). Some clones in this sample may be carry-over from other donors' samples.

V and J are TRBV7-8 and TRBJ1-4; D unresolved. This CDR3 has 15 amino acids. V was pared by 4 bases and J by 0 bases, with 9 bases between. Germline V CDR1 and CDR2: SGHVS, FQNEAQ. CDR3: CASSSAATTNEKLFF. Here the CDR3 DNA reads TGTGCCAGCAGCTCGGCGGCTACAACTAATGAAAAACTGTTTTTT.

The CDR3 nucleotides read TGTGCCAGCAGTGCTACAGGGGGGGGTACCGGGGAGCTGTTTTTT. Amino acids: CASSATGGGTGELFF. The chain carries TRBV6-1 and TRBJ2-2; D might be TRBD1 (8 bases). Germline V gene data show CDR1 as MNHNS and CDR2 as SASEGT. This CDR3 spans 15 amino acids. The V end was cut by 4 bases, the J end by 5 bases, with 14 bases between.

V gene TRBV12-5 combines with J gene TRBJ2-1; 10 positions agree with TRBD2. The V gene's germline CDR1 is LGHNT and CDR2 FRNRAP. This CDR3 has 16 amino acids. Losses at the gene ends were 4 bases for V and 5 bases for J; bases not matched to a gene: 8. In nucleotides, the CDR3 is TGTGCTAGTGGTTCCGCTAGCGGGAGAGGGGACAATGAGCAGTTCTTC. Translated: CASGSASGRGDNEQFF.

This clonotype has just a few counts. This chain links TRBV20-1 with TRBJ2-7; D gene unclear. The CDR3 contains 14 residues. V shed 3 bases and J shed 2 bases, with 14 bases lying between them. Germline V gives CDR1 DFQATT, CDR2 SNEGSKA (reference sequence). The CDR3 DNA follows: TGCAGTGCTAGGGACCAAGGTCTGACCTACGAGCAGTACTTC. Its protein is CSARDQGLTYEQYF.

This rearrangement joins TRBV6-2 or TRBV6-3 to TRBJ2-1, with D possibly being TRBD2 (7 bases). The V gene lost 2 bases and the J gene lost 6 bases, with 20 bases spanning the gap. This CDR3 comprises 17 residues. The germline CDR1 and CDR2 sequences are MNHEY and SVGEGT. CDR3 amino acids: CASSYEKGQGGGNEQFF. DNA for the CDR3: TGTGCCAGCAGTTACGAGAAGGGCCAAGGGGGGGGCAATGAGCAGTTCTTC.

The V call is TRBV6-1, the J call TRBJ2-7; a possible D gene is TRBD2 (6 bases). V gave up 7 bases and J gave up 3 bases, with 19 bases separating them. CDR1 and CDR2 (germline): MNHNS, SASEGT. The CDR3 is 15 residues long. CDR3 DNA: TGTGCCAGCACCCAAGGGGCTAGCGAGTACTACGAGCAGTACTTC. Translation gives CASTQGASEYYEQYF.

The chain uses TRBV7-8 and TRBJ1-4; TRBD1 matches 7 bases. J gave up 5 bases and V 0 bases, and 0 bases lay outside the gene matches. The CDR3 spans 14 residues. In germline, CDR1 is SGHVS, CDR2 FQNEAQ. CDR3 amino acids: CASSLARGNEKLFF. The CDR3 DNA follows: TGTGCCAGCAGCTTAGCCAGGGGGAATGAAAAACTGTTTTTT.

The rearrangement joins TRBV7-6 to TRBJ1-4; TRBD1 matches at 9 bases. Germline V gene sequence: CDR1 SGHVS, CDR2 FNYEAQ. The CDR3 is 17 residues long. Trimming cost V 4 bases and J 6 bases; bases outside gene matches: 12. This CDR3 reads CASSSPWGGTGYEKLFF. In nucleotides, the CDR3 is TGTGCCAGCAGCTCCCCCTGGGGGGGGACAGGGTATGAAAAACTGTTTTTT. Full variable domain (rest looked up from reference TRBV7-6 and TRBJ1-4): GAGVSQSPRYKVTKRGQDVALRCDPISGHVSLYWYRQALGQGPEFLTYFNYEAQQDKSGLPNDRFSAERPEGSISTLTIQRTEQRDSAMYRCASSSPWGGTGYEKLFFGSGTQLSVL.

The chain has TRBV15 and TRBJ2-3, with D perhaps matching TRBD2 (6 bases). CDR1 and CDR2 from the germline V gene are LNHNV and YYDKDF (reference sequence). Trimming removed 5 bases from V and 5 bases from J, with 14 bases in between. The CDR3 runs to 14 residues. The CDR3 is CATSPGAFGDTQYF. In DNA, the CDR3 is TGTGCCACCAGCCCGGGAGCATTTGGAGATACGCAGTATTTT.

The chain is built from TRBV7-6 and TRBJ1-4; D might be TRBD1 (6 bases). Germline lookup yields CDR1 SGHVS and CDR2 FNYEAQ. This CDR3 spans 14 amino acids. Trimming cost V 2 bases and J 12 bases, with 16 bases left between them. The CDR3 region has the DNA TGTGCCAGCAGCTTAACGGCAGGGGACGCGGAACTGTTTTTT. Its protein is CASSLTAGDAELFF.

This clonotype was seen more than once but under ten times. V and J are TRBV12-3 or TRBV12-4 and TRBJ1-5; possibly TRBD1 for D (6 bases). The CDR3 runs 13 residues. V was clipped by 10 bases and J by 0 bases, with 10 bases between them. The CDR3 DNA reads as TGTGCCACCCAGGGGAATAGCAATCAGCCCCAGCATTTT. It specifies CATQGNSNQPQHF.

This clonotype turned up a few times. The genes are TRBV7-2 and TRBJ2-3; D is unclear. This CDR3 spans 12 amino acids. V lost 5 bases to trimming and J lost 6 bases, with 9 bases between them. CDR1 is SGHTA and CDR2 is FQGNSA in the germline V gene. CDR3 nucleotides: TGTGCCAGCAGCCCCCACGTGGATACGCAGTATTTT. This encodes CASSPHVDTQYF.

This clonotype has at least ten counts. The chain carries TRBV7-2 and TRBJ1-4, with unresolved D. This CDR3 has 13 amino acids. Germline lookup yields CDR1 SGHTA and CDR2 FQGNSA. Trimming left V 1 base short and J 7 bases short, with 7 bases between. CDR3 nucleotides: TGTGCCAGCAGCTTAGTTCCCCGTGAAAAACTGTTTTTT. Translated, it gives CASSLVPREKLFF.

This chain joins TRBV12-3 or TRBV12-4 and TRBJ2-5; a possible D gene is TRBD1 (6 bases). The CDR3 has 14 residues. With 3 bases removed from V and 7 bases from J, the gap between germline ends came to 15 bases. The CDR3 loop reads CASSFGTPLGTQYF. CDR3 sequence (DNA): TGTGCCAGCAGTTTTGGGACACCGCTCGGGACCCAGTACTTC.

This clonotype was observed at least ten times. The rearrangement joins TRBV7-2 to TRBJ1-2; D may be TRBD1 (5 bases). Germline CDR1 is SGHTA and CDR2 is FQGNSA. V dropped 3 bases and J dropped 3 bases, with 11 bases sitting between them. CDR3 length: 14 amino acids. In nucleotides, the CDR3 is TGTGCCAGCAGCTTCACCGGGACCGACTATGGCTACACCTTC. It translates to CASSFTGTDYGYTF.

This clonotype was found a few times. V is TRBV27 and J is TRBJ2-7; possibly TRBD2 for D (5 bases). In germline, CDR1 is MNHEY, CDR2 SMNVEV (reference sequence). The CDR3 contains 15 residues. Trimming stripped 0 bases from V and 4 bases from J, with 13 bases between. The CDR3 region has the DNA TGTGCCAGCAGTTTATCGCACGGGGTCGGATACGAGCAGTACTTC. As protein: CASSLSHGVGYEQYF.

V gene TRBV7-2 combines with J gene TRBJ2-6; D gene uncertain. The CDR3 is made up of 20 amino acids. V was trimmed by 2 bases and J by 0 bases, leaving 20 bases between them. CDR1 and CDR2 (germline): SGHTA, FQGNSA. DNA for the CDR3: TGTGCCAGCAGCTTAAAGCCGGAAGGGCGGTGGACCTCTGGGGCCAACGTCCTGACTTTC. It encodes CASSLKPEGRWTSGANVLTF.

The chain recombines TRBV5-5 with TRBJ1-1; D unresolved. V was trimmed by 2 bases and J by 4 bases, leaving 15 bases between them. The CDR3 runs to 15 residues. CDR1 is SGHKS, CDR2 YYEKEE, per germline (reference sequence). CDR3 loop: CASSFSPVVGTEAFF. CDR3 DNA: TGTGCCAGCAGCTTCTCACCCGTGGTCGGCACTGAAGCTTTCTTT.

A single count supports this clonotype. The genes are TRBV7-9 and TRBJ1-4; perhaps TRBD1 as D (5 bases). V was trimmed by 1 base and J by 7 bases, leaving 13 bases between them. This CDR3 contains 15 residues. In germline, CDR1 is SEHNR, CDR2 FQNEAQ (reference sequence). The CDR3 DNA reads as TGTGCCAGCAGCTTAGGGGCATGGGGGTCTGAAAAACTGTTTTTT. Protein sequence: CASSLGAWGSEKLFF.

This clonotype turned up a few times. V is TRBV7-9 and J is TRBJ2-1; TRBD1 agrees at 11 bases. Germline trimming cut 3 bases from V and 8 bases from J; bases unmatched to any gene: 6. The CDR3 sequence is 15 residues long. CDR1 is SEHNR, CDR2 FQNEAQ, per germline (reference sequence). The CDR3 DNA sequence: TGTGCCAGCAGCTTCCCGGGACAGGGGGTCGATGAGCAGTTCTTC. Its protein is CASSFPGQGVDEQFF.

The chain combines TRBV27 with TRBJ1-2; D ambiguous. This CDR3 contains 13 residues. V shed 6 bases and J shed 5 bases, with 13 bases lying between them. The germline gives CDR1 MNHEY, CDR2 SMNVEV (reference sequence). The CDR3 sequence: CASRGGSGYGYTF. CDR3 sequence (DNA): TGTGCCAGCAGAGGCGGCTCCGGGTATGGCTACACCTTC.

Ten or more counts support this clonotype. The chain is built from TRBV7-2 and TRBJ1-6; D is possibly TRBD1 (6 bases). Per the germline V gene, CDR1 is SGHTA and CDR2 is FQGNSA. This CDR3 has 14 residues. Trimming left V 5 bases short and J 4 bases short, with 9 bases between. The CDR3 reads CASSRQDYNSPLHF. The CDR3 DNA sequence: TGTGCCAGCAGCCGACAGGATTATAATTCACCCCTCCACTTT.